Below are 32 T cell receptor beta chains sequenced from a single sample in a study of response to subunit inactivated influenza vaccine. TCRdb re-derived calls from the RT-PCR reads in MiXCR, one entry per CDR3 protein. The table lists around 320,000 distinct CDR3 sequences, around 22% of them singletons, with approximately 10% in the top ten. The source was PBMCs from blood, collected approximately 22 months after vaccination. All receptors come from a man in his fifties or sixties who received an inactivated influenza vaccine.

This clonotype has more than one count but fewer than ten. CDR3 in DNA: TGTGCCAGCAGCCAAGAGCCGGTCAGGGGTACTGAAGCTTTCTTT. Protein sequence: CASSQEPVRGTEAFF. V and J are TRBV4-2 and TRBJ1-1, with a tentative D call TRBD1 (6 bases). This CDR3 has 15 amino acids. The ends were cut back, 0 bases at V and 5 bases at J, with 13 bases in the middle. The germline V gene encodes CDR1 LGHNA and CDR2 YNFKEQ.

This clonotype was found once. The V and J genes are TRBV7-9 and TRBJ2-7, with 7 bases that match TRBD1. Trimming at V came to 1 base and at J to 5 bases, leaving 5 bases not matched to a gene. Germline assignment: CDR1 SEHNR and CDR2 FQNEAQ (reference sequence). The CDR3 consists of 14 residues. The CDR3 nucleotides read TGTGCCAGCAGCTTAGTACAAACAGGGGACGAGCAGTACTTC. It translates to CASSLVQTGDEQYF.

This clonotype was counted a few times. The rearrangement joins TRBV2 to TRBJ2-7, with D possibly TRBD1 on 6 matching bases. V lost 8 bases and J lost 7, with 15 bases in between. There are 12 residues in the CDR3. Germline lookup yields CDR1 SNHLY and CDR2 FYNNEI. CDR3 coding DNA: TGTGCCAGCTTCGGACTTACAGGGGAGCAGTACTTC. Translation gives CASFGLTGEQYF. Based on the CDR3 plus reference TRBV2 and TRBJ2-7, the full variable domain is EPEVTQTPSHQVTQMGQEVILRCVPISNHLYFYWYRQILGQKVEFLVSFYNNEISEKSEIFDDQFSVERPDGSNFTLKIRSTKLEDSAMYFCASFGLTGEQYFGPGTRLTVT.

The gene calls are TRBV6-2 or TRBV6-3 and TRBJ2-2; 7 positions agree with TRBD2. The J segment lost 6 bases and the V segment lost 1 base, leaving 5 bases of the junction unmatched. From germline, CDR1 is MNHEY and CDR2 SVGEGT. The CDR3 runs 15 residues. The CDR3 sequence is CASSYFPTSAGELFF. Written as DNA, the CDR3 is TGTGCCAGCAGTTACTTCCCCACTAGCGCCGGGGAGCTGTTTTTT.

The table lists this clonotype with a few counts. The CDR3 protein is CATSWTGDNSPLHF. The CDR3 nucleotides are TGTGCCACCAGCTGGACAGGAGATAATTCACCCCTCCACTTT. The J gene is TRBJ1-6, the V gene TRBV24-1; 7 bases match TRBD1. Per germline, CDR1 KGHDR and CDR2 SFDVKD. This CDR3 comprises 14 residues. V was pared by 7 bases and J by 5 bases, with 4 bases of the junction left unmatched.

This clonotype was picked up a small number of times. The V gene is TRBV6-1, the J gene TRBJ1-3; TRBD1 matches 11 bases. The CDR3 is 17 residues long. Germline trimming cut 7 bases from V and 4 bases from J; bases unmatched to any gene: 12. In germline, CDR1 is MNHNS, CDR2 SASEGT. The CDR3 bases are TGTGCCAGCATTCGGACAGGGGGCGAGTTTGCAGGAAACACCATATATTTT. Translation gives CASIRTGGEFAGNTIYF.

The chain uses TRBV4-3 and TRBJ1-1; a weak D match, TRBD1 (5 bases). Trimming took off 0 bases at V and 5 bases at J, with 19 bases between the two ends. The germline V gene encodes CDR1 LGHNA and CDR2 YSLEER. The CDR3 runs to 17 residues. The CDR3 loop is CASSQDRYGGTFTEAFF. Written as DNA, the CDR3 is TGCGCCAGCAGCCAAGACCGATATGGGGGTACGTTTACTGAAGCTTTCTTT.

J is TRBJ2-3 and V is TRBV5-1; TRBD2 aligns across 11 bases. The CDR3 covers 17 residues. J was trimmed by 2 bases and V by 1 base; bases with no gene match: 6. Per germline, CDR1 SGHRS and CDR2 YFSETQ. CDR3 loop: CASSLSLSGGVTDTQYF. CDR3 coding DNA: TGCGCCAGCAGCTTGTCTCTTAGCGGGGGGGTCACAGATACGCAGTATTTT.

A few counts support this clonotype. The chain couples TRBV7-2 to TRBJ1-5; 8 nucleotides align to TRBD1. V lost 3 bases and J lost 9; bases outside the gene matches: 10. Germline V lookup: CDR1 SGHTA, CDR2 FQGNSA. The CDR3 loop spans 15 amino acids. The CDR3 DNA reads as TGTGCCAGCAGCTTTTCGGGACAGGCTCTATCGCCCCAGCATTTT. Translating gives CASSFSGQALSPQHF.

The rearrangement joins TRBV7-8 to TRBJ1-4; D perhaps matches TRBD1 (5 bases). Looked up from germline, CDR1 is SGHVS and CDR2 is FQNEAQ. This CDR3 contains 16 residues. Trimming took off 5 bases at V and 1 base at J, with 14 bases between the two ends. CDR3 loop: CASSTDRRRTNEKLFF. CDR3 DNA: TGTGCCAGCAGCACAGACAGAAGGAGAACTAATGAAAAACTGTTTTTT.

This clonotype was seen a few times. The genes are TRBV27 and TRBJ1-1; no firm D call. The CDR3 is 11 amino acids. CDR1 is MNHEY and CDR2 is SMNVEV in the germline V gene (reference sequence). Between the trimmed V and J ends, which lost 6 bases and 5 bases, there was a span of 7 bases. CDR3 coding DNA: TGTGCCAGCAGGATCGGGACTGAAGCTTTCTTT. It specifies CASRIGTEAFF.

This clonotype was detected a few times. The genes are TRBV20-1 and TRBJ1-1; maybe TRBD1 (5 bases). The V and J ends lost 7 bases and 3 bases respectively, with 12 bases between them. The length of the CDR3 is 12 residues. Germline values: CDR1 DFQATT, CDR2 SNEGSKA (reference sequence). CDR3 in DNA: TGCAGTGGTCCGGTAGGGGACACTGAAGCTTTCTTT. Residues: CSGPVGDTEAFF.

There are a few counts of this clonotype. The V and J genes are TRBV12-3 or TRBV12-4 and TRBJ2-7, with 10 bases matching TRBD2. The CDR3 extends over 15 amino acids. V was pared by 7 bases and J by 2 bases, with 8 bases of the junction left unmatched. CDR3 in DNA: TGTGCCAGCACCGATAGCGGGGGGCTGGCCTACGAGCAGTACTTC. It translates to CASTDSGGLAYEQYF.

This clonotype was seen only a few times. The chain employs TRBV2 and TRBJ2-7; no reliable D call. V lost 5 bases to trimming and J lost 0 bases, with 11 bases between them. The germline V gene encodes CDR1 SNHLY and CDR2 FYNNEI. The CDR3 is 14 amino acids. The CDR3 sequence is CASSPFMLSYEQYF. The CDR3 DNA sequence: TGTGCCAGCAGTCCCTTTATGCTCTCCTACGAGCAGTACTTC.

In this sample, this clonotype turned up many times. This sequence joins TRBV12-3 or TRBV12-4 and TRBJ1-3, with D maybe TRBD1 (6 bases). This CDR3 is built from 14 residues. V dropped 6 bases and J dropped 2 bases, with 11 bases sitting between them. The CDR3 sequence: CASRSTGPGNTIYF. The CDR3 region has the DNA TGTGCCAGCAGATCTACAGGGCCTGGAAACACCATATATTTT.

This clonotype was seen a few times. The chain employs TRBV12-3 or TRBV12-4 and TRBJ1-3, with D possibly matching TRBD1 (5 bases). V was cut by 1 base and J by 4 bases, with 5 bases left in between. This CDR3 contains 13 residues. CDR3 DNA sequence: TGTGCCAGCAGTTTAGGGGACGGAAACACCATATATTTT. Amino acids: CASSLGDGNTIYF.

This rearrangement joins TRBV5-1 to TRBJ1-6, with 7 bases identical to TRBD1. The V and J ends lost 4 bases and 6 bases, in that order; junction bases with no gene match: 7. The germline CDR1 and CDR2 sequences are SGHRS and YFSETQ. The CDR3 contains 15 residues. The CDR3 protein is CASSNRDRSNSPLHF. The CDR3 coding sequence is TGCGCCAGCAGCAACCGGGACAGAAGTAATTCACCCCTCCACTTT.

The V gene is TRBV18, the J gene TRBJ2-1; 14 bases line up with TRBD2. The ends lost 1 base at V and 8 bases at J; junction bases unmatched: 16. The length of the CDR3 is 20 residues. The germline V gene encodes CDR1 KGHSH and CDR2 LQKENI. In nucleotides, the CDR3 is TGTGCCAGCTCACCACTAGATCGGGTTAGGGGACTAGCGGGAGTGCATGAGCAGTTCTTC. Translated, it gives CASSPLDRVRGLAGVHEQFF.

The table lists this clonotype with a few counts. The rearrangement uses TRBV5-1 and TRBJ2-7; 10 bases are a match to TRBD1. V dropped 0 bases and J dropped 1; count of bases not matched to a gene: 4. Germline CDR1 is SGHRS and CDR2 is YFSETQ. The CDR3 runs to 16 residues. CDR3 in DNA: TGCGCCAGCAGCTTGGGGGACAGGGGTAGGTCCTACGAGCAGTACTTC. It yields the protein CASSLGDRGRSYEQYF.

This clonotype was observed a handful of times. As DNA, the CDR3 is TGCAGCGTTGTAGAGTATGAGCAGTTCTTC. Its translation is CSVVEYEQFF. The chain employs TRBV29-1 and TRBJ2-1, with D unclear. This CDR3 region has 10 residues. CDR1 SQVTM and CDR2 ANQGSEA come from the germline V gene. Trimming removed 4 bases at V and 8 bases at J, with 6 bases between.

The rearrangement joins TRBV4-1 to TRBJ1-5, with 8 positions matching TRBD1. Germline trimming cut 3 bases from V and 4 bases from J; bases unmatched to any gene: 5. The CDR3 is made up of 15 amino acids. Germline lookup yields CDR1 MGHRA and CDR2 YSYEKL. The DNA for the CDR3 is TGCGCCAGCAGCCAGGGGACAGGCCAAAATCAGCCCCAGCATTTT. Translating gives CASSQGTGQNQPQHF.

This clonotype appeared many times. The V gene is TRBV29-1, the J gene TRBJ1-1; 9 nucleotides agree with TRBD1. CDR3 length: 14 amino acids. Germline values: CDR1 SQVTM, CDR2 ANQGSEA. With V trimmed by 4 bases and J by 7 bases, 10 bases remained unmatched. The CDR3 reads CSVGDRARSLEAFF. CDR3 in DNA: TGCAGCGTTGGGGACAGGGCCAGGAGTCTTGAAGCTTTCTTT.

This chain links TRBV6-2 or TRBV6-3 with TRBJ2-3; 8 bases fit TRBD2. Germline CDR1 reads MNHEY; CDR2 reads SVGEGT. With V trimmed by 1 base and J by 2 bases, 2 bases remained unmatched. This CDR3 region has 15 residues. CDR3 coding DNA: TGTGCCAGCAGTTACTATAGCGGGGTCACAGATACGCAGTATTTT. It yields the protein CASSYYSGVTDTQYF.

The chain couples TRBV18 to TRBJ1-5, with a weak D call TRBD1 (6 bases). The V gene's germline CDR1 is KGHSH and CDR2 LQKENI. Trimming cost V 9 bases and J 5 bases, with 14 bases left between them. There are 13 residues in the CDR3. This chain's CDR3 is CASLQNRDQPQHF. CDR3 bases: TGTGCCAGTCTTCAAAACAGGGATCAGCCCCAGCATTTT.

CDR3 region: CASSSPSGDLTDTQYF. Here the CDR3 DNA reads TGTGCCAGCAGTTCCCCCTCCGGGGACCTCACAGATACGCAGTATTTT. The rearrangement links TRBV28 to TRBJ2-3; D tentatively reads TRBD1 or TRBD2 (5 bases each). The CDR3 runs 16 residues. Trimming removed 4 bases from V and 2 bases from J, with 16 bases in between. Germline V gives CDR1 MDHEN, CDR2 SYDVKM.

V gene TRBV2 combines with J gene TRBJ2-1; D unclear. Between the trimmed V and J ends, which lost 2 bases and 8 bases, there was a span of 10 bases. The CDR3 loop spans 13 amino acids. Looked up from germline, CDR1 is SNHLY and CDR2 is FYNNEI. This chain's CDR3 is CASSEPLSYEQFF. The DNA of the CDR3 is TGTGCCAGCAGTGAACCTCTAAGCTATGAGCAGTTCTTC.

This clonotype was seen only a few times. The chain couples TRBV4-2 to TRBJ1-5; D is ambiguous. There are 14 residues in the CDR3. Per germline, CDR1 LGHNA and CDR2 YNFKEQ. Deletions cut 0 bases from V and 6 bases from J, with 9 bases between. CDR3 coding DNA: TGTGCCAGCAGCCAAGATCTTAGTTTTCAGCCCCAGCATTTT. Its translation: CASSQDLSFQPQHF.

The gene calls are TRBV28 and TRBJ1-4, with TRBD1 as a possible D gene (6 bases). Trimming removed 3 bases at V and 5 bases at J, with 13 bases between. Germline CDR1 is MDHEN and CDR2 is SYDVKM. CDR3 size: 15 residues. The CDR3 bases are TGTGCCAGCAGTTTCTTTTGGCAGGGGAATGAAAAACTGTTTTTT. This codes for CASSFFWQGNEKLFF.

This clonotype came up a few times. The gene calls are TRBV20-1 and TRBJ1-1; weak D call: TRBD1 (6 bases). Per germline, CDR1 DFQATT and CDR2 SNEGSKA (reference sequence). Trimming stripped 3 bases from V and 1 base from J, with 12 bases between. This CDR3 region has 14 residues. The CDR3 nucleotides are TGCAGTGCTAGGGCACAGGGCCCGAACACTGAAGCTTTCTTT. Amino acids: CSARAQGPNTEAFF.

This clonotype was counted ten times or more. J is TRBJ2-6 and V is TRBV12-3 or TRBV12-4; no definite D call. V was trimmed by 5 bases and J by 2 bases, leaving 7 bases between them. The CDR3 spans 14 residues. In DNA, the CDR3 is TGTGCCAGCAGTGGAGACCCTGGGGCCAACGTCCTGACTTTC. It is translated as CASSGDPGANVLTF.

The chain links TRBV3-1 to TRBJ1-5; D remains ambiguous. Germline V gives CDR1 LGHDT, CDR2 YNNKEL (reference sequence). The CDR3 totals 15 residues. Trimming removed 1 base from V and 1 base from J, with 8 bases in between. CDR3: CASSQGGTSNQPQHF. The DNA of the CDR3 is TGTGCCAGCAGCCAAGGCGGCACGAGCAATCAGCCCCAGCATTTT.

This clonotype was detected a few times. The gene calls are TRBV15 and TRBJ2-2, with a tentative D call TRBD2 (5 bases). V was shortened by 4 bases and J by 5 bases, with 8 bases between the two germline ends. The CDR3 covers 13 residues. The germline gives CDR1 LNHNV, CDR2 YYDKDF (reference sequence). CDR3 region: CATSNRDTGELFF. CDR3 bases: TGTGCCACCAGCAACCGGGATACCGGGGAGCTGTTTTTT. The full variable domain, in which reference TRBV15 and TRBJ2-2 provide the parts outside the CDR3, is DAMVIQNPRYQVTQFGKPVTLSCSQTLNHNVMYWYQQKSSQAPKLLFHYYDKDFNNEADTPDNFQSRRPNTSFCFLDIRSPGLGDTAMYLCATSNRDTGELFFGEGSRLTVL.